The T cell receptor (beta chain) under discussion was sequenced for a study of OX40 agonist ivuxolimab in advanced cancers. The CDR3 spans 17 residues. The junction had 8 bases not matched to a gene; V was cut back by 5 bases and J by 2 bases. The germline CDR1 and CDR2 sequences are KGHSH and LQKENI. Produced via immunoSEQ multiplex PCR; TCRdb's table is partial and in-frame only. The data contain 55,000 to 80,000 clones, around 84% of them singletons. This clonotype was obtained from an adult with an advanced solid tumor such as melanoma, head and neck, liver or kidney cancer. The input for sequencing was CD4+ or CD8+ T cells sorted from blood, taken in a trial of the OX40 agonist ivuxolimab. The chain combines TRBV18 with TRBJ2-1; TRBD2 agrees at 11 bases. The CDR3 region has the DNA TGTGCCAGCTCAGCACTAGCGGGGGCAGGCACCTACAATGAGCAGTTCTTC. It yields the protein CASSALAGAGTYNEQFF.